This T cell receptor beta chain was obtained from a study of blood T cell repertoires in COVID-19. Background on the study: Sites in the United States, Italy and Spain provided acute and convalescent COVID-19 samples. T cells, B-cell-depleted T cells, or PBMCs supplied cDNA or gDNA.

The CDR3 is 13 amino acids. The V gene lost 9 bases and the J gene lost 5 bases, with 15 bases spanning the gap. CDR1 is KGHDR, CDR2 SFDVKD, per germline. As processed by the authors: The assay estimated nucleated cells by amplifying reference gene primers. Libraries were prepared by immunoSEQ multiplex PCR; TCRdb keeps only in-frame clonotypes and omits some of them. For V, J and clone size, that table is used; D and trimming come from the DNA. The data show some 210,000 clones, roughly 86% seen once. This clonotype originated in a woman aged 70-85 years with active or convalescent COVID-19. The specimen sequenced was peripheral blood. V gene TRBV24-1 combines with J gene TRBJ2-5, with D possibly being TRBD2 (6 bases). As DNA, the CDR3 is TGTGCCACCGGGGATGCGGGGACTGAGACCCAGTACTTC. Residues: CATGDAGTETQYF.